These 9 T cell receptor beta chains came from one sample sequenced in a study of T-cell memory formation after mild COVID-19. MiXCR, applied by TCRdb to the 5' RACE reads, yields one record per CDR3 protein. This table has about 470,000 distinct CDR3 sequences, 18% appearing once. The sample consisted of PBMCs or a T cell subset sorted from them (not recorded which). These receptors were taken from an adult woman who had mild COVID-19 (a few samples of this study predate the infection). Cell type and time point are not known.

J is TRBJ2-6 and V is TRBV6-5; D gene unclear. The V end lost 7 bases, the J end lost 1 base, and 11 bases lay between the germline ends. The germline V gene has CDR1 MNHEY and CDR2 SVGAGI. CDR3 length: 15 amino acids. The CDR3 coding sequence is TGTGCCAGCACGCCGAGGAGATCTGGGGCCAACGTCCTGACTTTC. Encoded protein: CASTPRRSGANVLTF.

The sample holds one count of this clonotype. The V and J genes are TRBV5-6 and TRBJ2-1; 12 bases line up with TRBD2. CDR3 size: 16 residues. The germline gives CDR1 SGHDT, CDR2 YYEEEE. V dropped 4 bases and J dropped 5; count of bases not matched to a gene: 7. DNA for the CDR3: TGTGCCAGCAGCCTGAGCGGACTAGCGGGACACAATGAGCAGTTCTTC. Amino acids: CASSLSGLAGHNEQFF.

The chain uses TRBV5-1 and TRBJ1-2; 9 bases align to TRBD1. The CDR3 sequence is 13 residues long. The V gene's germline CDR1 is SGHRS and CDR2 YFSETQ. Unmatched junction bases numbered 4, after V lost 7 bases and J lost 3 bases. CDR3 sequence reads: CASHTGGDYGYTF. CDR3 in DNA: TGCGCCAGCCACACAGGGGGCGACTATGGCTACACCTTC.

This clonotype appeared once. The rearrangement joins TRBV19 to TRBJ2-7; 8 nucleotides line up with TRBD2. The CDR3 has 15 amino acids. In germline, CDR1 is LNHDA, CDR2 SQIVND (reference sequence). V lost 5 bases and J lost 1; bases outside the gene matches: 7. CDR3 sequence reads: CASSVLGTRSYEQYF. As DNA, the CDR3 is TGTGCCAGTAGTGTCCTAGGGACTAGGTCCTACGAGCAGTACTTC.

This clonotype has more than one count but fewer than ten. This chain uses TRBV11-3 with TRBJ2-2, with TRBD1 as a possible D gene (6 bases). Trimming left V 1 base short and J 5 bases short, with 8 bases between. Germline V gene lookup returns CDR1 SGHNT and CDR2 YENEEA. The CDR3 is 14 residues long. CDR3: CASSLGGQTGELFF. CDR3 bases: TGTGCCAGCAGCTTAGGGGGGCAAACCGGGGAGCTGTTTTTT.

V gene TRBV7-2 combines with J gene TRBJ2-1; 11 positions match TRBD1. After removal of 5 bases from V and 7 bases from J, the junction contained 7 bases not matched to a gene. From germline, CDR1 is SGHTA and CDR2 FQGNSA. There are 15 residues in the CDR3. The CDR3 DNA follows: TGTGCCAGCAGCCTACGAGGACAGGGGGCAAATGAGCAGTTCTTC. Its protein product is CASSLRGQGANEQFF.

This chain joins TRBV27 and TRBJ2-1; D not resolved. The V end was cut by 9 bases, the J end by 5 bases, with 8 bases between. The CDR3 contains 11 residues. The germline CDR1 and CDR2 sequences are MNHEY and SMNVEV (reference sequence). The CDR3 region has the DNA TGTGCCAGTCTGAAGAACAATGAGCAGTTCTTC. It is translated as CASLKNNEQFF.

This clonotype was observed a handful of times. The V call is TRBV7-9, the J call TRBJ2-3, with D unclear. The CDR3 covers 16 residues. The V and J ends lost 6 bases and 1 base respectively, with 17 bases between them. CDR1 SEHNR and CDR2 FQNEAQ come from the germline V gene (reference sequence). The CDR3 protein is CASSPPGRTRTDTQYF. The DNA for the CDR3 is TGTGCCAGCAGTCCGCCCGGCAGGACCCGCACAGATACGCAGTATTTT. The full variable domain, with the rest looked up from reference TRBV7-9 and TRBJ2-3, is DTGVSQNPRHKITKRGQNVTFRCDPISEHNRLYWYRQTLGQGPEFLTYFQNEAQLEKSRLLSDRFSAERPKGSFSTLEIQRTEQGDSAMYLCASSPPGRTRTDTQYFGPGTRLTVL.

V usage is TRBV12-3 or TRBV12-4 and J usage is TRBJ2-7; a possible D gene is TRBD2 (6 bases). V was clipped by 5 bases and J by 0 bases, with 11 bases between them. The CDR3 length is 14 residues. This chain's CDR3 is CASSNSGFSYEQYF. Written as DNA, the CDR3 is TGTGCCAGCAGTAATAGCGGATTCTCCTACGAGCAGTACTTC.